This is a list of T cell receptor beta chains from one sample in a study of Tregs in tolerant kidney transplant recipients. The protocol was immunoSEQ multiplex PCR, while the TCRdb copy is restricted to in-frame clones and leaves out a portion. This table holds about 68,000 clones, about four fifths found once. Specimen: CD4+ T cells from blood. Every receptor here comes from a human donor in good health. The CDR3 runs from the conserved cysteine through the conserved F or W. The order of the fields is V gene, J gene, clone size, D gene, CDR3 DNA, CDR3 protein. D genes are given only for firm matches. Size is omitted from some rows. Given values are once, few, many or a class for expanded clones.

TRBV5-1	TRBJ2-2	.	.	TGCGCCAGCAGCTTCCTACAGGGGAACACCGGGGAGCTGTTTTTT	CASSFLQGNTGELFF
TRBV2	TRBJ2-7	few	.	TGTGCCAGCATTCAGGACACCTCCTACGAGCAGTACTTC	CASIQDTSYEQYF
TRBV7-3	TRBJ2-2	.	.	TGTGCCAGCAGCTTAGGCCGAGACGGGGAGCTGTTTTTT	CASSLGRDGELFF
TRBV5-1	TRBJ1-5	.	.	TGCGCCAGCAGCTTGGATGCACCTAATCAGCCCCAGCATTTT	CASSLDAPNQPQHF
TRBV5-4	TRBJ2-1	.	TRBD2	TGTGCCAGCAGCTTGACCGGGACTAGCGCGAGAGGTGAGCAGTTCTTC	CASSLTGTSARGEQFF
TRBV2	TRBJ1-1	few	.	TGTGCCAGCAGTGGTAACAGGGACACTGAAGCTTTCTTT	CASSGNRDTEAFF
TRBV15	TRBJ2-1	.	TRBD2	TGTGCCACCAGCAGAGAATTTCGGCGGGGGGGAGAGCAGTTCTTC	CATSREFRRGGEQFF
TRBV6-5	TRBJ1-1	.	.	TGTGCCAGCAGTTACTTATCGGCAGGGTCGAGCACTGAAGCTTTCTTT	CASSYLSAGSSTEAFF
TRBV20-1	TRBJ2-7	once	.	TGCAGTGCTAACGAGAACTACGAGCAGTACTTC	CSANENYEQYF
TRBV19	TRBJ2-1	.	TRBD2	TGTGCCAGTAGTTCCGGACTAGCGGACCTCTTTTTCAATGAGCAGTTCTTC	CASSSGLADLFFNEQFF
TRBV7-6	TRBJ1-5	.	.	TGTGCCAGCAGCAGGGACCCTAATCAGCCCCAGCATTTT	CASSRDPNQPQHF
TRBV7-2	TRBJ2-7	.	.	TGTGCCAGCAGCTTCGAAAGGAATTCCGCCTACGAGCAGTACTTC	CASSFERNSAYEQYF
TRBV6-1	TRBJ2-3	.	.	TGTGCCAGCAGGGAGGGTGTGGCAGATACGCAGTATTTT	CASREGVADTQYF